This T cell receptor (beta chain) was captured by sequencing in a study of cytomegalovirus exposure and HLA in healthy donors. Looking at the study overall: Approximately 85 million unique TCRs from HLA-typed donors were held in an early data release. Points from the study as a whole: Immune exposure information comprised only CMV serostatus. In vitro work confirmed that three CMV-associated chains recognize CMV antigens.

With regard to this clone: Its cognate antigen is unknown.

The CDR3 has 13 residues. V trimming: 3 bases; J trimming: 7 bases; junction bases outside the gene matches: 4. Germline lookup yields CDR1 LNHDA and CDR2 SQIVND (reference sequence). PCR amplification relied on 60 Vbeta primers (plus 13 Jbeta primers). Repertoires were generated with immunoSEQ multiplex PCR, while TCRdb's copy carries only in-frame clones and drops some. This repertoire shows some 170,000 clones, 81% found once; its top ten account for around 4.7%. The sequencing input was PBMCs. The chain joins TRBV19 to TRBJ1-2; TRBD1 agrees at 8 bases. The clonotype originates from a young woman in good health and CMV-seropositive. CDR3 residues: CASSIQGAGGYTF. CDR3 in DNA: TGTGCCAGTAGTATCCAGGGGGCTGGTGGCTACACCTTC.